The 16 T cell receptor beta chains reported below all come from one sample, sequenced in a study of blood T cell repertoires in COVID-19. TCRdb keeps only in-frame clones here, not all; method: immunoSEQ multiplex PCR. The sample includes some 170,000 clones, 75% to 90% seen only once; the top ten take roughly 11%. The material sequenced was peripheral blood. These receptors came from a human donor in a cohort sampled during active COVID-19.

V is TRBV6-2 or TRBV6-3 and J is TRBJ1-1; D unclear. V dropped 6 bases and J dropped 0 bases, with 14 bases sitting between them. The CDR3 covers 15 residues. Germline values: CDR1 MNHEY, CDR2 SVGEGT. CDR3 bases: TGTGCCAGCAGCCTTACCAGGAGGATGAACACTGAAGCTTTCTTT. It codes for CASSLTRRMNTEAFF.

CDR3 nucleotide sequence: TGTGCCAGCAGCCGGGGTACGCAGTATTTT. Translation gives CASSRGTQYF. The V and J genes are TRBV2 and TRBJ2-3; perhaps TRBD2 as D (5 bases). The germline gives CDR1 SNHLY, CDR2 FYNNEI. V was cut by 6 bases and J by 8 bases, with 6 bases left in between. The CDR3 covers 10 residues.

The table lists this clone with a few counts. V and J are TRBV7-3 and TRBJ1-6; 9 nucleotides align to TRBD1. Germline CDR1 is SGHTA and CDR2 is FQGTGA. V dropped 0 bases and J dropped 7; count of bases not matched to a gene: 1. This CDR3 is 15 amino acids long. The CDR3 bases are TGTGCCAGCAGCTTAACCACAGGGGGCAATTCACCCCTCCACTTT. Protein: CASSLTTGGNSPLHF.

CDR3 in DNA: TGTGCTAGTGGTTTGGGGACAGGGGCCAATGAGCAGTTCTTC. Translation: CASGLGTGANEQFF. V usage is TRBV12-5 and J usage is TRBJ2-1, with TRBD1 matching 9 bases. This CDR3 is 14 amino acids long. J was trimmed by 6 bases and V by 1 base; bases with no gene match: 1. Per germline, CDR1 LGHNT and CDR2 FRNRAP. The full variable domain, in which reference TRBV12-5 and TRBJ2-1 provide the parts outside the CDR3, is DARVTQTPRHKVTEMGQEVTMRCQPILGHNTVFWYRQTMMQGLELLAYFRNRAPLDDSGMPKDRFSAEMPDATLATLKIQPSEPRDSAVYFCASGLGTGANEQFFGPGTRLTVL.

The V gene is TRBV5-4, the J gene TRBJ2-3; D perhaps matches TRBD1 (7 bases). Trimming took 6 bases from V and 0 from J, leaving 17 bases between them. This CDR3 is built from 16 residues. Per the germline V gene, CDR1 is SGHNT and CDR2 is YYREEE (reference sequence). The chain's CDR3 is CASTSQGGLSTDTQYF. The CDR3 nucleotides are TGTGCCAGCACTTCCCAGGGGGGACTTAGCACAGATACGCAGTATTTT.

The chain employs TRBV7-9 and TRBJ1-1; 7 bases agree with TRBD1. The length of the CDR3 is 14 residues. V gave up 7 bases and J gave up 3 bases; unmatched junction bases: 8. The V gene's germline CDR1 is SEHNR and CDR2 FQNEAQ (reference sequence). CDR3 bases: TGTGCCAGCATACGGACAGGAGGGGACACTGAAGCTTTCTTT. It translates to CASIRTGGDTEAFF. The full variable domain, in which reference TRBV7-9 and TRBJ1-1 provide the parts outside the CDR3, is DTGVSQNPRHKITKRGQNVTFRCDPISEHNRLYWYRQTLGQGPEFLTYFQNEAQLEKSRLLSDRFSAERPKGSFSTLEIQRTEQGDSAMYLCASIRTGGDTEAFFGQGTRLTVV.

The rearrangement uses TRBV5-5 and TRBJ2-7, with TRBD1 identical over 7 bases. Trimming removed 4 bases from V and 2 bases from J; junction bases left unmatched: 15. The CDR3 totals 17 residues. Germline V gene lookup returns CDR1 SGHKS and CDR2 YYEKEE (reference sequence). This chain's CDR3 is CASSQGPRDRVTYEQYF. The CDR3 DNA follows: TGTGCCAGCAGCCAGGGCCCCCGGGACAGAGTCACCTACGAGCAGTACTTC. Drawing the rest from reference TRBV5-5 and TRBJ2-7, the complete variable domain is DAGVTQSPTHLIKTRGQQVTLRCSPISGHKSVSWYQQVLGQGPQFIFQYYEKEERGRGNFPDRFSARQFPNYSSELNVNALLLGDSALYLCASSQGPRDRVTYEQYFGPGTRLTVT.

J is TRBJ2-7 and V is TRBV7-2; 9 bases fit TRBD1. The CDR3 extends over 16 amino acids. Germline CDR1 is SGHTA and CDR2 is FQGNSA. V dropped 5 bases and J dropped 5; count of bases not matched to a gene: 13. The CDR3 is CASSVISGTGRDEQYF. The CDR3 bases are TGTGCCAGCAGCGTAATATCCGGGACAGGGCGTGACGAGCAGTACTTC.

This clone was counted once. V usage is TRBV11-3 and J usage is TRBJ2-7, with D possibly matching TRBD2 (6 bases). This CDR3 contains 13 residues. Trimming took 3 bases from V and 1 from J, leaving 7 bases between them. CDR1 is SGHNT, CDR2 YENEEA, per germline. The CDR3 DNA reads TGTGCCAGCAGCTTTAGCGGATCCTACGAGCAGTACTTC. Encoded protein: CASSFSGSYEQYF.

V and J are TRBV27 and TRBJ1-6; maybe TRBD1 (5 bases). Trimming stripped 3 bases from V and 5 bases from J, with 14 bases between. This CDR3 spans 16 amino acids. Germline V gene sequence: CDR1 MNHEY, CDR2 SMNVEV (reference sequence). The CDR3 is CASSFPRQNNNSPLHF. The CDR3 DNA sequence: TGTGCCAGCAGTTTTCCACGACAGAATAATAATTCACCCCTCCACTTT.

The rearrangement links TRBV20-1 to TRBJ1-2; perhaps TRBD1 as D (5 bases). Trimming took 6 bases from V and 4 from J, leaving 9 bases between them. Germline CDR1 DFQATT, CDR2 SNEGSKA (reference sequence). This CDR3 region has 11 residues. CDR3: CSASRVYGYTF. In DNA, the CDR3 is TGCAGTGCATCCAGGGTCTATGGCTACACCTTC.

The chain combines TRBV19 with TRBJ2-7; D is perhaps TRBD2 (6 bases). This CDR3 spans 16 amino acids. The germline V and J ends were trimmed by 5 bases and 0 bases, with 17 bases remaining between them. The germline V gene has CDR1 LNHDA and CDR2 SQIVND (reference sequence). In DNA, the CDR3 is TGTGCCAGTAGTTCGCCGGAGGGCCGGGACTCCTACGAGCAGTACTTC. This codes for CASSSPEGRDSYEQYF.

This clone was picked up one time. This chain connects TRBV19 to TRBJ2-1; perhaps TRBD2 as D (5 bases). Germline-derived CDR1 and CDR2 are LNHDA and SQIVND (reference sequence). The CDR3 runs 15 residues. The V end lost 9 bases, the J end lost 1 base, and 16 bases lay between the germline ends. As DNA, the CDR3 is TGTGCCAGCTGCTGGAGGCATGGGTCCTACAATGAGCAGTTCTTC. Protein: CASCWRHGSYNEQFF.

This chain connects TRBV10-2 to TRBJ1-6, with D hard to call. Trimming took 6 bases from V and 7 from J, leaving 7 bases between them. This CDR3 is built from 12 residues. Germline V lookup: CDR1 WSHSY, CDR2 SAAADI. The CDR3 DNA sequence: TGCGCCAGCAGCCACAGAAATTCACCCCTCCACTTT. Translating gives CASSHRNSPLHF.

The chain carries TRBV30 and TRBJ2-7; 12 nucleotides line up with TRBD1. V gave up 8 bases and J gave up 4 bases; unmatched junction bases: 6. From germline, CDR1 is GTSNPN and CDR2 SVGIG (reference sequence). This CDR3 is built from 13 residues. The CDR3 loop reads CAGDRGRVYEQYF. CDR3 DNA: TGTGCCGGGGACAGGGGGCGCGTTTACGAGCAGTACTTC.

This clone was recorded many times. The CDR3 region has the DNA TGTGCCAGCAGTCCCCTCGTAGGAGAGCCGGAAGCCAAAAACATTCAGTACTTC. This translates into CASSPLVGEPEAKNIQYF. The V gene is TRBV27, the J gene TRBJ2-4; D ambiguous. CDR3 size: 18 residues. V lost 5 bases and J 0 bases, leaving 20 bases between the germline ends. CDR1 and CDR2 from the germline V gene are MNHEY and SMNVEV (reference sequence).